This TCR beta chain was recovered during a study of blood T cells in healthy people across ages. In each sample, at least 6.5 million PBMCs were isolated. This clonotype was counted only a few times. A read error may produce the germline difference seen at one junction end. The second PCR ran about 6 to 12 cycles with a sample-barcoded 5' primer and J-beta primers. TCRdb called the 5' RACE reads again in MiXCR, with one record for every CDR3 protein. The table has about 1,800,000 distinct CDR3 sequences, 28% seen once; the top ten hold 7.7%. The CDR3 runs 14 residues. CDR1 and CDR2 (germline): MDHEN, SYDVKM.

The sequenced material came from blood. This TCR derives from a woman aged 25 to 39 in good health. V and J are TRBV28 and TRBJ1-2; no reliable D call. The CDR3 spells CASRYDDGNYVYTF. In DNA form, the CDR3 reads TGTGCCAGCAGATATGACGACGGTAACTATGTCTACACCTTC.